This T cell receptor beta chain is from a study of T cells in Graves' hyperthyroidism and ophthalmopathy. There were TCR beta CDR3 regions amplified from RNA transcripts. Using the HTBI primer set, a first-round RT-PCR was run on the TCR CDR3. Via MiXCR, TCRdb re-called the multiplex PCR reads, giving one row per CDR3 protein. The sample records about 640,000 distinct CDR3 sequences, roughly 14% being singletons. This clonotype was observed a few times. The ends lost 0 bases at V and 2 bases at J; junction bases unmatched: 9. This CDR3 has 17 amino acids. Looked up from germline, CDR1 is SGDLS and CDR2 is YYNGEE. Uncontrolled infection, other autoimmune disease, pregnancy or lactation led to exclusion.

The chain joins TRBV9 to TRBJ2-7; 9 nucleotides line up with TRBD2. The source material was blood. This clonotype was obtained from a woman aged 50 to 60 with Graves' ophthalmopathy. CDR3 protein: CASSVVMAGGPAYEQYF. The DNA of the CDR3 is TGTGCCAGCAGCGTAGTAATGGCGGGAGGGCCAGCCTACGAGCAGTACTTC.